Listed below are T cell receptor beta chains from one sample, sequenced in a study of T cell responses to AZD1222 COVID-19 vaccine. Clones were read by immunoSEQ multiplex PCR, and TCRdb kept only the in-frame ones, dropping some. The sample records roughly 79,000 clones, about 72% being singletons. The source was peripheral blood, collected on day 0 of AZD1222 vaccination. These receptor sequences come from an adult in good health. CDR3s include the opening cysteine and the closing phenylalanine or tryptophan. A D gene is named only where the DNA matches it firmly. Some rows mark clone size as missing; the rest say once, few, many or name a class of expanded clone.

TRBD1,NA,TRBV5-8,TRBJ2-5,TGTGCCAGCAGCAGGGACAGCCAAGAGACCCAGTACTTC,CASSRDSQETQYF
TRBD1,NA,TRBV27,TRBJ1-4,TGTGCCAGCAGTCCGCGGACAGGACTCCCCCTAACTAATGAAAAACTGTTTTTT,CASSPRTGLPLTNEKLFF
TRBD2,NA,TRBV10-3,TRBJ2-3,TGTGCCATCAGAGCTCCGGGGGCGGCTAGCGGGATTAGCACAGATACGCAGTATTTT,CAIRAPGAASGISTDTQYF
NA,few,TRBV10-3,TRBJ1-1,TGTGCCATCAGTGAGATATCAGGAGCTAACACTGAAGCTTTCTTT,CAISEISGANTEAFF
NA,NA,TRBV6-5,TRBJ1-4,TGTGCCAGCAGCCGTGAGCCTAATGAAAAACTGTTTTTT,CASSREPNEKLFF
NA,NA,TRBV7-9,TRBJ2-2,TGTGCCAGCAGCTTAAGCTTCACCGGGGAGCTGTTTTTT,CASSLSFTGELFF
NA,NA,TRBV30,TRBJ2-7,TGTGCCTGGAGCCTCCCGGGACCCTACGAGCAGTACTTC,CAWSLPGPYEQYF
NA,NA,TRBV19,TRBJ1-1,TGTGCCAGTAGTTCCCGGACGGGAGGGAACACTGAAGCTTTCTTT,CASSSRTGGNTEAFF
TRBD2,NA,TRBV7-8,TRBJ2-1,TGTGCCAGCAGCTTAGGAGGGACTAGCCCACCTGAGCAGTTCTTC,CASSLGGTSPPEQFF
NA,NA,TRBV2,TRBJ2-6,TGTGCCACTTCACCGGGACCCGTCACCCTCTCTGGGGCCAACGTCCTGACTTTC,CATSPGPVTLSGANVLTF
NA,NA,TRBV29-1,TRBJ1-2,TGCAGCGTTGAAGATATAGAGAAGACGGCTAACTATGGCTACACCTTC,CSVEDIEKTANYGYTF
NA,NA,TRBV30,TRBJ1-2,TGTGCCTGGAGTTCACAACAGGGAAGAGGCTACACCTTC,CAWSSQQGRGYTF
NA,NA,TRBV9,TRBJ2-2,TGTGCCAGCAGCGTAATGGGGGCCGGGGAGCTGTTTTTT,CASSVMGAGELFF
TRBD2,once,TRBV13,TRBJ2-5,TGTGCCAGCAGCTTAGCGGGAGGGGGCCAAGAGACCCAGTACTTC,CASSLAGGGQETQYF
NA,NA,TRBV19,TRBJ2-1,TGTGCCAGTAGTATTAGGGGGAATGAGCAGTTCTTC,CASSIRGNEQFF
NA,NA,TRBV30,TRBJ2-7,TGTGCCTGGAGTTCCGCAGCGAGCTACGAGCAGTACTTC,CAWSSAASYEQYF
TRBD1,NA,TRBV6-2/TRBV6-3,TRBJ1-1,TGTGCCAGCAGTCGACAGGGTTGGACTGAAGCTTTCTTT,CASSRQGWTEAFF
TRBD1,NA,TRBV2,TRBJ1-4,TGTGCCAGCAGGGACAGGGAGAGTGAAAAACTGTTTTTT,CASRDRESEKLFF
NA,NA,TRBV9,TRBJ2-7,TGTGCCAGCAGCGTAGGGACAGATGAGCAGTACTTC,CASSVGTDEQYF
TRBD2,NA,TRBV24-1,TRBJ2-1,TGTGCCACCAGTGACCCCCGGGACTACCTCAATGAGCAGTTCTTC,CATSDPRDYLNEQFF
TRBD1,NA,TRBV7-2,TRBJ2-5,TGTGCCAGCAGCTTAGTAGGGGACAGGGCCAAGTACTTC,CASSLVGDRAKYF
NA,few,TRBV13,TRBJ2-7,TGTGCCAGCAGCAAAAGGAACGGCTACGAGCAGTACTTC,CASSKRNGYEQYF
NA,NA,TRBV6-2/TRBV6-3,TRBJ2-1,TGTGCCAGCAGTTACTCGAGTTTTTTGTACAATGAGCAGTTCTTC,CASSYSSFLYNEQFF
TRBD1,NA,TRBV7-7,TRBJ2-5,TGTGCCAGCAGCCAAGACAGGGGGGAGACCCAGTACTTC,CASSQDRGETQYF
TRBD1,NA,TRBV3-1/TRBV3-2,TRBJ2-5,TGTGCCAGCAGCCAGGGGACAGGGGGGGGTCGGGCCCAGTACTTC,CASSQGTGGGRAQYF
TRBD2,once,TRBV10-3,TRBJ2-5,TGTGCCATCTCTGGGACTAGCGGGCACCAAGAGACCCAGTACTTC,CAISGTSGHQETQYF
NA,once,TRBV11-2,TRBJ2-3,TGTGCCAGCAGCCCTACCCTACTAGGCCTGGATACGCAGTATTTT,CASSPTLLGLDTQYF
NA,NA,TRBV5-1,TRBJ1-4,TGCGCCAGCAGGAAAGACGCAACTAATGAAAAACTGTTTTTT,CASRKDATNEKLFF
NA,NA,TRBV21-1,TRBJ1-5,TGTGCCAGCAGTCCCAAAGCAGGGGCGCATCAGCCCCAGCATTTT,CASSPKAGAHQPQHF
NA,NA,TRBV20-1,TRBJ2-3,TGCAGTGCTAGTAGGGCCGCCTTACCCACAGATACGCAGTATTTT,CSASRAALPTDTQYF
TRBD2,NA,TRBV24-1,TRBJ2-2,TGTGCCACCAGTGATTTTATCAACAGCGGGAGAGGGGACACCGGGGAGCTGTTTTTT,CATSDFINSGRGDTGELFF
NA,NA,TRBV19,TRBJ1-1,TGTGCCAGTAGTATAACGGGCGGGAACACTGAAGCTTTCTTT,CASSITGGNTEAFF
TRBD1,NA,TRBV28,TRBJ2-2,TGTGCCAGCCTCACAGGGGATGGCGGGGAGCTGTTTTTT,CASLTGDGGELFF
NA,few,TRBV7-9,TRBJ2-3,TGTGCCAGCAGAAGGCCGGACCGGACAGATACGCAGTATTTT,CASRRPDRTDTQYF
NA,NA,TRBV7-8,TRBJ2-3,TGTGCCAGCAGCTTAGGGGCTAGCACAGATACGCAGTATTTT,CASSLGASTDTQYF
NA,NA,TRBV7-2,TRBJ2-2,TGTGCCAGCAGCTTAGCCCGGGAGTACACCGGGGAGCTGTTTTTT,CASSLAREYTGELFF
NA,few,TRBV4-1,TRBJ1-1,TGCGCCAGCAGCCAAGGTGTGTTGACTGAAGCTTTCTTT,CASSQGVLTEAFF
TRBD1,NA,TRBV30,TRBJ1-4,TGTGCCTGGAGCCGGGACAGCGGGAATGAAAAACTGTTTTTT,CAWSRDSGNEKLFF
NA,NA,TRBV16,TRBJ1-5,TGTGCCAGCAGCCAATCAGGGACATCAGGTCAGCCCCAGCATTTT,CASSQSGTSGQPQHF
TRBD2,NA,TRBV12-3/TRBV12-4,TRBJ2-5,TGTGCCAGCAGTCTACTAGCGGAAGAGACCCAGTACTTC,CASSLLAEETQYF
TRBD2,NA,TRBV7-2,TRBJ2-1,TGTGCCAGCAGCCCCTGGACTAGCGATGAGCAGTTCTTC,CASSPWTSDEQFF
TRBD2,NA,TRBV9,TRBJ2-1,TGTGCCAGCAGCGTAGGCAGGACTAGCTACAATGAGCAGTTCTTC,CASSVGRTSYNEQFF